This T cell receptor beta chain originates from a study of T-cell memory formation after mild COVID-19 (dated by TCRdb to the early 2020s). Looking at the study overall: TCR sequence clusters from the two donors were found to be largely donor specific. In a couple of donors, T-cell clones that expanded and contracted after mild COVID-19 were followed by sequencing TCRalpha and TCRbeta repertoires longitudinally. The cohort comprised two young, previously healthy adult volunteers, one female and one male. Broader findings and caveats from the paper: Some responding clones were detected in pre-infection memory, which suggested that pre-existing cross-reactive memory T cells had joined the SARS-CoV-2 response. The study included only two mild cases, and larger cohorts that include severe cases with pre-infection samples were judged to be necessary. Balanced CD4/CD8 phenotypes were observed for clones contracting from day 15 to 85, whereas a bias towards CD4+ was observed for a second wave of clones expanding from day 15 to 37. SARS-CoV-2 specificity of the second-wave clones peaking on day 37 was not confirmed. Contracting CD4+ clones turned up mainly in the CM and EM memory subsets, whereas EMRA was where CD8+ clones were enriched.

Including cysteine and phenylalanine, the CDR3 has 18 amino acids. Solely the CDR3 DNA is kept, with 54 bases framed from the first base. V has 3 bases trimmed and J has 6 bases trimmed; junction bases matching no gene number 14. The germline V gene (reference sequence) sets CDR1 to LNHDA and CDR2 to SQIVND. Worth noting for this clonotype: This receptor's antigen is unknown. The sample holds no much larger clone one base away, and base qualities are not on file.

PBMCs were isolated by Ficoll-Paque density gradient centrifugation. Instrument on record: Illumina NovaSeq 6000. TCRalpha and TCRbeta cDNA libraries were constructed by 5'RACE with constant-segment primers, with sample barcodes and unique molecular identifiers being introduced. RNA was extracted from every sample with Trizol reagent. Library amplification was performed in two PCR steps, and a second sample barcode and Illumina TruSeq adapters were introduced in the second step. Sequencing of the libraries was done on an Illumina NovaSeq, producing 2 x 150 bp paired-end reads. As for how the authors treated the data: With migec v1.2.7, reads were demultiplexed and then collapsed into UMI-guided consensus sequences. Using mixcr v2.1.11, UMI consensuses were aligned to TRA and TRB V and J templates and then assembled into clonotypes. A clonotype was counted as expanded or contracted only when both edgeR and NoisET called the clonotype significant, with the noise models trained on biological replicates. edgeR calls used a false discovery rate-adjusted p below 0.01 and a log2 fold-change threshold of 1. As an exploratory analysis of dynamics, PCA with hierarchical clustering was applied to max-normalized trajectories of the 1000 most abundant clonotypes. The CD4 or CD8 phenotype of responding clones was assigned using the separately sequenced CD4+ and CD8+ repertoires. Using fastp at Q25 and MiXCR, TCRdb reprocessed the public reads and kept productive beta chains. Rows merge per CDR3 protein into single entries with the most common DNA and genes. TCRdb's processing, not the authors' own work, is the source of the V and J calls. Across this sample there are 250,000 to 350,000 distinct CDR3 sequences, with roughly 15% seen only once. The top ten clones comprise more than 20% of the sample.

Sequenced: PBMCs or a T cell subset sorted from them (not recorded which). Recombination joined TRBV19 with TRBJ2-1, and 10 junctional nucleotides match TRBD2. This receptor was identified in a man aged 18-30 years who had mild COVID-19 (a few samples of this study predate the infection). The sample titles of this study are shuffled in the database, so cell type and time point are left out; the donor was told from shared clones. The bases read TGTGCCAGTAGTATCTGGGCTAGCGGGGGACACACGGGCAATGAGCAGTTCTTC. This yields the protein CASSIWASGGHTGNEQFF.